The present T cell receptor (beta chain) was sequenced within a study of T cell responses to AZD1222 COVID-19 vaccine. Germline V CDR1 and CDR2: SEHNR, FQNEAQ (reference sequence). The V end was cut by 1 base, the J end by 5 bases, with 8 bases between. The CDR3 sequence is 13 residues long. The assay was immunoSEQ multiplex PCR, and TCRdb's table has in-frame clones only and misses some. The table shows nearly 110,000 clones, with 75% to 95% occurring only once. The genes are TRBV7-9 and TRBJ1-2; D not certain. The origin of this receptor is an adult who received the AZD1222 COVID-19 vaccine. The starting material was peripheral blood, obtained 28 days after the second AZD1222 dose. As DNA, the CDR3 is TGTGCCAGCAGCTTAGGCGGGTTTTATGGCTACACCTTC. The encoded protein is CASSLGGFYGYTF.